This T cell receptor (beta chain) was identified in a study of OX40 agonist ivuxolimab in advanced cancers. Study summary: Every 2 weeks, patients received ivuxolimab intravenously, dosed at 0.01 to 10 mg/kg.

The length of the CDR3 is 11 residues. V lost 2 bases and J lost 12, with 10 bases in between. As regards this clone: Its antigen remains unknown.

Study conclusions and caveats: Mean expanded clone counts were higher in CD8+ than CD4+ T cells.

Only in-frame clones appear in the TCRdb table, and some are missing; sequencing was by immunoSEQ multiplex PCR. The table includes around 40,000 clones, 84% detected once. The TCR comes from an adult with an advanced solid tumor such as melanoma, head and neck, liver or kidney cancer. This sample comprised CD4+ or CD8+ T cells sorted from blood, obtained in a trial of the OX40 agonist ivuxolimab. V is TRBV6-7 and J is TRBJ1-2, with a weak D call TRBD1 (6 bases). TRBV6-7 is an ORF, with its function uncertain. The CDR3: CASSYTGWHTF. The CDR3 nucleotides read TGTGCCAGCAGTTACACAGGGTGGCACACCTTC.